This T cell receptor beta chain was sequenced for a study of Ad26.COV2.S vaccination and SARS-CoV-2 variants. Study summary: Intramuscular Ad26.COV2.S at 5x10^10 or 1x10^11 viral particles. Study outcomes and limitations: Reports say spike-specific CD8+ and CD4+ T cell responses covered substantial breadth after vaccination.

On this clone itself: Its target is unknown. The sample holds other DNA sequences that translate to the same CDR3.

Treatment described: roughly 18 received Ad26.COV2.S at low or high dose, single or two shots; roughly five received placebo; per-sample allocation not given. Specimens were obtained on day 63 following the first vaccine or placebo injection. Boston hosted the donor, who was an adult aged 18-55 years. Expressing Wuhan-strain SARS-CoV-2 spike, an Ad26 vector served as the vaccine. The data were produced by immunoSEQ multiplex PCR, yet TCRdb's version contains in-frame clones alone and is incomplete. The table records roughly 700,000 clones, about 90% of them present only once. The sequence was collected from a person between 18 and 60 years old who received the Ad26.COV2.S COVID-19 vaccine or a placebo. Sequencing was performed on peripheral blood, taken in a trial of Ad26.COV2.S vaccine versus placebo.

CDR3 nucleotides: TGCGCCAGCAGCTTGTTGGGCCTCCAAGAGACCCAGTACTTC. It is translated as CASSLLGLQETQYF. This sequence joins TRBV5-1 and TRBJ2-5; D unresolved. The germline V and J ends were trimmed by 1 base and 1 base, with 8 bases remaining between them. The germline CDR1 and CDR2 sequences are SGHRS and YFSETQ. This CDR3 comprises 14 residues. Together with reference TRBV5-1 and TRBJ2-5, the CDR3 gives the full variable domain: KAGVTQTPRYLIKTRGQQVTLSCSPISGHRSVSWYQQTPGQGLQFLFEYFSETQRNKGNFPGRFSGRQFSNSRSEMNVSTLELGDSALYLCASSLLGLQETQYFGPGTRLLVL.